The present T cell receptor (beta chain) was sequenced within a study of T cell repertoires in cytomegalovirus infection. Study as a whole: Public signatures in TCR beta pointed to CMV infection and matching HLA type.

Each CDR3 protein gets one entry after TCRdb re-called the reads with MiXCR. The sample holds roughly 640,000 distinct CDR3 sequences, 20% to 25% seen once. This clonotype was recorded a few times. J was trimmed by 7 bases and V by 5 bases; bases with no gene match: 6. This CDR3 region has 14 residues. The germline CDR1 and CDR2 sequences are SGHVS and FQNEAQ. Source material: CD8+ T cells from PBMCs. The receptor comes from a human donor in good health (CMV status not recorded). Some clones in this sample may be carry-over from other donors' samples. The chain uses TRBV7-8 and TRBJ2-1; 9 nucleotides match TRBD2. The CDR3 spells CASSQRGEGNEQFF. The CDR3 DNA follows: TGTGCCAGCAGCCAGCGGGGGGAAGGAAATGAGCAGTTCTTC.